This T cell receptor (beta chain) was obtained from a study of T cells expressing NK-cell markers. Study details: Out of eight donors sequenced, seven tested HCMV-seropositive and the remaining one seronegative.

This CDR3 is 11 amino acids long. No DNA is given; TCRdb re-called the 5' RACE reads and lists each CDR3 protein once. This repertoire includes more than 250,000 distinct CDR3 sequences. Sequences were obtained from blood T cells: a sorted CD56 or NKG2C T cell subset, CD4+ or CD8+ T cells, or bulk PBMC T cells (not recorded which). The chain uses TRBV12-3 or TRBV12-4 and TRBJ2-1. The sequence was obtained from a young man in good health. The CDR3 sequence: CASSLGQGQFF.